A selection of T cell receptor beta chains follows, all from one sample in a study of shared clonotypes between healthy human individuals. Assay: immunoSEQ multiplex PCR; the TCRdb copy retains only in-frame clones and omits some. The table records 400,000 to 600,000 clones, approximately 95% of them present only once. The specimen was naive CD4+ T cells sorted from blood. The receptors derive from a woman aged 25 to 39 in good health. The CDR3 runs from the conserved cysteine through the conserved F or W. A D gene is named only where the DNA matches it firmly.

CDR3aa: CASSMDSVSYEQYF
v_gene: TRBV19
j_gene: TRBJ2-7
d_gene: NA

CDR3aa: CAPGTGKAPETQYF
v_gene: TRBV25-1
j_gene: TRBJ2-5
d_gene: NA

CDR3aa: CASSLDRTVSYEQYF
v_gene: TRBV7-8
j_gene: TRBJ2-7
d_gene: NA

CDR3aa: CASSLGTGKAYEQYF
v_gene: TRBV27
j_gene: TRBJ2-7
d_gene: TRBD1

CDR3aa: CATSRGTRGSNQPQHF
v_gene: TRBV15
j_gene: TRBJ1-5
d_gene: NA

CDR3aa: CASSPLWRVYEQYF
v_gene: TRBV14
j_gene: TRBJ2-7
d_gene: NA

CDR3aa: CASSLDSGHEQYF
v_gene: TRBV7-7
j_gene: TRBJ2-7
d_gene: NA

CDR3aa: CASSSQGRYGYTF
v_gene: TRBV5-5
j_gene: TRBJ1-2
d_gene: NA

CDR3aa: CASMRKNTEAFF
v_gene: TRBV6-1
j_gene: TRBJ1-1
d_gene: NA

CDR3aa: CASSSAGGGQPQHF
v_gene: TRBV28
j_gene: TRBJ1-5
d_gene: NA

CDR3aa: CATSRGGQGSTEAFF
v_gene: TRBV15
j_gene: TRBJ1-1
d_gene: TRBD1

CDR3aa: CASSRDQRDLSYNEQFF
v_gene: TRBV11-2
j_gene: TRBJ2-1
d_gene: NA

CDR3aa: CASRRDSRVAKNIQYF
v_gene: TRBV2
j_gene: TRBJ2-4
d_gene: NA

CDR3aa: CASWTPYGYTF
v_gene: TRBV2
j_gene: TRBJ1-2
d_gene: NA

CDR3aa: CASSIDLSLAGNQETQYF
v_gene: TRBV19
j_gene: TRBJ2-5
d_gene: TRBD2

CDR3aa: CASSPGALEEPYEQYF
v_gene: TRBV18
j_gene: TRBJ2-7
d_gene: NA

CDR3aa: CASSHRGDQPQHF
v_gene: TRBV27
j_gene: TRBJ1-5
d_gene: NA

CDR3aa: CSVEVQGYEQYF
v_gene: TRBV29-1
j_gene: TRBJ2-7
d_gene: NA

CDR3aa: CASSARGTPAGANVLTF
v_gene: TRBV9
j_gene: TRBJ2-6
d_gene: NA

CDR3aa: CASSPPTSSYNEQFF
v_gene: TRBV6-1
j_gene: TRBJ2-1
d_gene: NA

CDR3aa: CASSDEGAFDYEQYF
v_gene: TRBV2
j_gene: TRBJ2-7
d_gene: TRBD1

CDR3aa: CASSSGSGNTIYF
v_gene: TRBV28
j_gene: TRBJ1-3
d_gene: NA

CDR3aa: CAWSVGSAGNQPQHF
v_gene: TRBV30
j_gene: TRBJ1-5
d_gene: NA

CDR3aa: CASSQGPGGYEGQPQHF
v_gene: TRBV4-2
j_gene: TRBJ1-5
d_gene: NA

CDR3aa: CASGAAGIYNEQFF
v_gene: TRBV18
j_gene: TRBJ2-1
d_gene: NA

CDR3aa: CASRARVQGSGNQPQHF
v_gene: TRBV19
j_gene: TRBJ1-5
d_gene: NA

CDR3aa: CASSYSRGTGNTIYF
v_gene: TRBV6-5
j_gene: TRBJ1-3
d_gene: NA

CDR3aa: CASSFPTSGIYEQYF
v_gene: TRBV7-9
j_gene: TRBJ2-7
d_gene: TRBD2

CDR3aa: CASRGQVYQPQHF
v_gene: TRBV19
j_gene: TRBJ1-5
d_gene: TRBD1

CDR3aa: CASSSRVGEQFF
v_gene: TRBV6-5
j_gene: TRBJ2-1
d_gene: NA

CDR3aa: CASRREDRGTKNIQYF
v_gene: TRBV27
j_gene: TRBJ2-4
d_gene: TRBD1

CDR3aa: CASSLRPDTEAFF
v_gene: TRBV27
j_gene: TRBJ1-1
d_gene: NA

CDR3aa: CASTGRGSSYNEQFF
v_gene: TRBV11-2
j_gene: TRBJ2-1
d_gene: NA

CDR3aa: CASSPTSPGTGGNNEQFF
v_gene: TRBV18
j_gene: TRBJ2-1
d_gene: TRBD1

CDR3aa: CAWSVLGYGSPLHF
v_gene: TRBV30
j_gene: TRBJ1-6
d_gene: NA

CDR3aa: CAISESTGGTTEAFF
v_gene: TRBV10-3
j_gene: TRBJ1-1
d_gene: TRBD1

CDR3aa: CASSSWTSGRTGEQFF
v_gene: TRBV5-1
j_gene: TRBJ2-1
d_gene: TRBD2

CDR3aa: CASSEGTANTEAFF
v_gene: TRBV5-4
j_gene: TRBJ1-1
d_gene: NA

CDR3aa: CASSEGAGGETQYF
v_gene: TRBV6-1
j_gene: TRBJ2-5
d_gene: NA

CDR3aa: CASSMAGLARGDEQFF
v_gene: TRBV19
j_gene: TRBJ2-1
d_gene: TRBD2

CDR3aa: CASSLGTGPPYGYTF
v_gene: TRBV7-9
j_gene: TRBJ1-2
d_gene: TRBD1

CDR3aa: CASSPKWTSGTYTGELFF
v_gene: TRBV13
j_gene: TRBJ2-2
d_gene: TRBD2

CDR3aa: CASRGGQGSYNEQFF
v_gene: TRBV5-1
j_gene: TRBJ2-1
d_gene: NA

CDR3aa: CASSSQTGTYEQYF
v_gene: TRBV19
j_gene: TRBJ2-7
d_gene: TRBD1

CDR3aa: CASSPAQPLVTYNEQFF
v_gene: TRBV28
j_gene: TRBJ2-1
d_gene: NA

CDR3aa: CASSTGQKVYGYTF
v_gene: TRBV18
j_gene: TRBJ1-2
d_gene: NA

CDR3aa: CASSAPGLSNQPQHF
v_gene: TRBV6-6
j_gene: TRBJ1-5
d_gene: NA

CDR3aa: CASSLLAGVGEQYF
v_gene: TRBV28
j_gene: TRBJ2-7
d_gene: TRBD2

CDR3aa: CASSKAGGVGYTF
v_gene: TRBV5-5
j_gene: TRBJ1-2
d_gene: NA

CDR3aa: CASSGSVGRTLFF
v_gene: TRBV28
j_gene: TRBJ1-4
d_gene: NA

CDR3aa: CASSLSAGTSLYNEQFF
v_gene: TRBV7-8
j_gene: TRBJ2-1
d_gene: NA

CDR3aa: CASSSQGAITEAFF
v_gene: TRBV7-8
j_gene: TRBJ1-1
d_gene: TRBD1

CDR3aa: CASSGDPGRISYNEQFF
v_gene: TRBV27
j_gene: TRBJ2-1
d_gene: NA

CDR3aa: CASSLGGVAGNTIYF
v_gene: TRBV5-4
j_gene: TRBJ1-3
d_gene: NA

CDR3aa: CASSLGGNQETQYF
v_gene: TRBV5-1
j_gene: TRBJ2-5
d_gene: NA